Given below is one T cell receptor beta chain in context. It has no known antigen specificity. No base quality values were provided; no much bigger clone lies one nucleotide off. The record originates from a study of cytomegalovirus exposure and HLA in healthy donors (dated by TCRdb to 2015 to 2018). Broadly, across the study: An earlier analysis of more than 550 of the donors reported 276 Gb of sequence data and approximately 120 million unique TCR beta sequences obtained from about 200 million T cells. An early release that covered about 600 HLA-typed donors contained around 300 gigabases of sequencing data and 70 million to 100 million unique TCR sequences. Of the roughly 400 genotyped donors, 65% to 90% were placed in the genetic ancestry cluster associated with self-reported Caucasian donors. The study aimed to test whether signatures of past pathogen exposure could be identified by cataloging public T cell receptors. The study used immunosequencing to profile the T cell repertoires of around 600 subjects and linked those repertoires to cytomegalovirus serostatus. Besides the first cohort of 550 to 750 subjects, a separate validation cohort made up of roughly 120 different subjects was used. To predict cytomegalovirus infection status, the study combined high-throughput TCR immunosequencing, statistical association of individual TCRs with disease status, and machine learning. To study patterns of TCR occurrence, a later analysis re-analyzed previously published TCR beta repertoires from 666 donors and added high-resolution HLA genotyping. In the later analysis, no new phenotypic data were used to find candidate immune exposures; instead, reliance was placed on TCR beta sequences and their occurrence across donors. In an earlier analysis of 587 of the donors, high-throughput TCR beta sequencing was used to judge whether each TCR beta V gene segment behaved as functional or pseudogenic. Donor age, sex, ethnicity and CMV serostatus were collected together with the repertoire data. In a later genetic analysis, genome-wide SNP genotypes for about 55% of the roughly 670 donors were used, and that subset was treated as a discovery cohort. Every repertoire in the discovery cohort had been generated on one and the same sequencing platform. Both class I and class II loci were covered by HLA typing, at four-digit resolution. Typing coverage varied by locus: about 620-640 donors for A, B, C, DRB1 and DQB1; more than 500 for DQA1; more than 600 for DPA1; roughly 470 for DPB1. Several DR-DQ haplotypes were handled as single units for association and clustering because linkage in the cohort was strong. Among 398 genotyped donors of the cohort, an average of about 240,000 unique TCR beta nucleotide sequences were sequenced per donor, around a sixth of them non-productive. Paper-wide results and their limitations: A later genetic analysis reported fewer N-insertions in productive TCRs among donors in an Asian-associated ancestry cluster than the roughly 700-donor mean. In vitro tests confirmed that a few of the cytomegalovirus-associated TCR beta chains recognize cytomegalovirus antigens. The classifier was reported to diagnose cytomegalovirus status with high specificity and sensitivity in both the original cohort and the validation cohort. Linkage disequilibrium might explain the correlated functional status among segregating V segments, but an unknown experimental factor could not be excluded. A group of highly shared sequence variants was considered likely to be a technical artifact of the sequencing pipeline. A further reported finding was that TCR beta sequences accurately predicted the HLA-A and HLA-B alleles for most subjects in the first cohort. Assigning TCR associations to individual alleles was difficult when HLA alleles, especially DR and DQ, strongly co-occurred. In an earlier analysis of about 550 of the donors, most TCR beta V segments were observed in productive rearrangements about 87% or about 30% of the time, broadly matching IMGT annotations. The presence/absence analyses assumed that sequencing depth was roughly uniform across donors, and that assumption may not be true. Compared with equally common non-associated chains, HLA-associated TCR beta chains in a later analysis were more clonally expanded and had lower generation probabilities. In a later analysis, TCR association rates were found to vary across HLA loci, with the most associated TCRs seen for DRB1 alleles and the fewest for HLA-C alleles. The study gave a list of more than 150 TCR beta chains associated with cytomegalovirus. A later analysis associated 16,951 TCR beta sequences with specific HLA alleles at a false discovery rate of 0.05. A later analysis found that most CMV-associated TCR beta chains appeared HLA-restricted, with HLA associations seemingly driven largely by CMV exposure. Because HLA typing was missing for some donors at each locus, association tests included only the typed subset. Because counts were too low, approximately 15 rarely observed V segments, including chromosome 9 orphons, were excluded from the earlier analysis of some 590 of the donors. For the cohort, immune exposure information was limited to CMV serostatus. The cohort was sequenced for TCR beta chains only, and without alpha or paired-chain data the features that could be detected were limited. Across donors, most TCR sequences were observed very rarely, whereas some public TCRs were present in many individuals. A later genetic analysis associated a missense DCLRE1C variant with V-gene and J-gene trimming of TCR beta chains, and an independent cohort replicated the association. Several of the top co-occurrence clusters appeared to be linked to parvovirus B19, influenza, CMV and Epstein-Barr virus, according to a later analysis. The authors suggested that the approach could potentially be extended to other disease states and immunological phenotypes.

The library was made by the immunoSEQ multiplex PCR assay. For the multiplex PCR, a mixture combining 60 forward primers for TCR Vbeta segments and 13 reverse primers for TCR Jbeta segments was used. Amplification of the CDR3 region of rearranged TCR beta genes was performed with a multiplex PCR assay on genomic DNA. Amplified TCR beta libraries were sequenced as 87-base-pair reads on the Illumina HiSeq System. Regarding the original processing steps: Across the 600 to 700 repertoires, a later analysis counted around 80 million unique TCR beta chains, around 11 million of which were shared by at least two donors. To remove PCR and sequencing errors, raw reads were error-corrected and collapsed into unique sequences using a nearest-neighbor algorithm that merged closely related sequences. To assign V, D and J gene segments, CDR3 sequences were aligned to IMGT reference sequences. For a sequence to be retained, a match of at least six nucleotides to both a V gene segment and a J gene segment was required. A rearrangement counted as productive if the CDR3 had no stop codons and remained in frame with V and J, and every other rearrangement counted as non-productive. CDR3 was defined by IMGT convention, running from the second conserved V-encoded cysteine to the conserved J-encoded phenylalanine. The earlier analysis of some 550 of the donors excluded any sequence lacking an unambiguous match to a single V gene segment. In an earlier analysis of 587 of the donors, V segments were called functional above 56.7% productive rearrangements and were called segregating when the between-donor standard deviation exceeded 5%. A statistical classification framework was developed to diagnose cytomegalovirus status using the catalog of TCR beta chain sequences. V and J gene assignment, in a later analysis, came from comparing TCR nucleotide sequences with IMGT/GENE-DB human TR gene sequences. Using the TCRdist pipeline, a later analysis assigned CDR3 sequences along with most-parsimonious VDJ recombination scenarios. In a later analysis, each TCR beta chain was defined by its CDR3 amino acid sequence together with its V-gene family, and reads without a unique V-gene family were excluded. In a later analysis, approximately 590 highly shared, low-generation-probability nucleotide sequences were removed to address suspected cross-contamination and a sequencing artifact. A later analysis calculated a clonal expansion index for each public chain from normalized within-repertoire ranks of inferred template counts. In a later analysis, generation probabilities were computed using a VDJ recombination model fitted to out-of-frame rearrangements, and the results were checked against IGoR. Hypergeometric tests were used in a later analysis to score TCR-TCR, TCR-HLA and TCR-CMV co-occurrence, with a repertoire-size bias correction applied to the TCR pairs. False discovery rates were estimated in a later analysis by permuting HLA or CMV assignments 20 times. In a later analysis, co-occurring TCRs were grouped using DBSCAN, with TCRdist sequence similarity added in when clustering inside HLA-allele-positive subsets. Co-occurrence clustering excluded repertoires with fewer than 30,000 or more than 120,000 public chains, plus five with anomalous nucleotide sharing. TCRdb holds this immuneACCESS table with in-frame rearrangements only. Some clones are missing; in checked studies, unresolved V genes explain under half, and the rest has no known cause. Clone size and the V and J calls come from that table; the DNA yielded D and trimming. The sample includes approximately 170,000 clones, with roughly 80% observed a single time. Around 2% of the sample goes to the ten largest clones.

The cohort was made up of approximately 700 healthy bone marrow donors. All cohort members were sampled while nominally healthy, although unrecorded immune exposures were likely present. Of the approximately 700 cohort members, about 280 had positive CMV serostatus and roughly 350 had negative CMV serostatus, and CMV serostatus was not recorded for the donor. A peripheral blood sample was provided by each donor, and peripheral blood mononuclear cells were used for TCR beta sequencing. Genomic DNA was extracted from the blood cell samples with the Qiagen DNeasy Blood Extraction Kit. Sequenced material: PBMCs. This TCR was sampled from a human donor in good health.

DNA sequence: TGTGCCAGCAGCTTAGAGAGGATCCTAACAGGGGCCAGGGAGCAGTACTTC. This sequence encodes CASSLERILTGAREQYF. The chain employs TRBV11-3 and TRBJ2-7; 7 nucleotides in the junction match TRBD1. The CDR3 goes from the cysteine to the phenylalanine over 17 residues. CDR3 DNA only is kept here, 51 bases in frame from base 1. V ends up 0 bases short and J 7 bases short, with an unmatched junction base count of 15. CDR1 and CDR2 are read off the germline V gene as SGHNT and YENEEA.